The source of this T cell receptor (beta chain) is a study of cytomegalovirus exposure and HLA in healthy donors. At the level of the study: There were 88 million or so unique TCRs (from HLA-typed donors) in an early data release.

Findings and limits, study-wide: Being productive about 87% or about 30% of the time was typical of most TCR beta V segments in an earlier analysis. Later analysis indicated greater clonal expansion among HLA-associated TCR beta chains than among equally common other chains. Among CMV-associated TCR beta chains, most appeared HLA-restricted in a later analysis.

The CDR3 sequence is 14 residues long. Germline V lookup: CDR1 MNHNY, CDR2 SVGAGI (reference sequence). V was trimmed by 7 bases and J by 3 bases, leaving 12 bases between them. Remarks on this clone: As yet, its antigen is unknown.

The primer mix had 60 Vbeta and 13 Jbeta primers. Clones were sequenced by immunoSEQ multiplex PCR, and TCRdb holds only the in-frame ones, with some missing. The sample records roughly 160,000 clones, about 85% being singletons. This rearrangement joins TRBV6-6 to TRBJ1-4; no firm D call. The origin of this receptor is a man aged 25-45 years in good health and CMV-seropositive. Sequenced sample: PBMCs. CDR3 in amino acids: CASNHEVPNEKLFF. In DNA, the CDR3 is TGTGCCAGCAACCACGAGGTCCCTAATGAAAAACTGTTTTTT.